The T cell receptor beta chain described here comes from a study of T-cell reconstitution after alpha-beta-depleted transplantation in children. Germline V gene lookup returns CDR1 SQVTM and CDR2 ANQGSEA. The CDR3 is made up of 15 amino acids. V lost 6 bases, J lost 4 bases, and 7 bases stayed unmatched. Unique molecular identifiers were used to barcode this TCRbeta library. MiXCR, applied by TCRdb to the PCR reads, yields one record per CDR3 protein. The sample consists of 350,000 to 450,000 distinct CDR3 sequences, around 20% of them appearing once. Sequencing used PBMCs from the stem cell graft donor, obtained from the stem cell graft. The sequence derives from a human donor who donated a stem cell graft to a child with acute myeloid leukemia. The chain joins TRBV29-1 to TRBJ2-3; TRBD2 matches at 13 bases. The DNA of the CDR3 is TGCAGCGTGACTGGACTAGCGGGAGACCCAGATACGCAGTATTTT. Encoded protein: CSVTGLAGDPDTQYF.